This T cell receptor beta chain originates from a study of T-cell reconstitution after alpha-beta-depleted transplantation in children (TCRdb year 2016). As for the study more broadly: Using TCR repertoire profiling, the study followed T-cell immune reconstitution in a quantitative way in children after TCRalphabeta/CD19-depleted allogeneic hematopoietic cell transplantation.

There are 16 amino acids in the CDR3, from cysteine to phenylalanine inclusive. Here the CDR3 DNA is all that survives: 48 bases in frame from base 1. The germline V and J ends show losses of 1 base and 3 bases respectively, and no gene match explains 5 bases of the junction. CDR1 and CDR2 are read off the germline V gene as MGHRA and YSYEKL. This clonotype was seen ten or more times. The antigen it binds to is not known. No base-level quality is on record; no much larger clone is a single base apart. Library generation was performed with PCR. Instrument on record: Illumina HiSeq 2500. Molecular barcoding was employed in the preparation of TCR libraries, with unique molecular identifiers being used to normalize TCRbeta repertoire quantification. The public reads were run again by TCRdb, first through fastp at Q25 and then through MiXCR, and only productive beta chains were kept. Identical CDR3 protein sequences are pooled into one entry, listed with their most common genes and DNA. For this sample the table gives about 110,000 distinct CDR3 sequences, of which around a tenth were detected only once. The ten largest clones represent about 7.3% of the sample.

The source of this sequence is a human donor who donated a stem cell graft to a child with acute lymphoblastic leukemia. The sequence is built from TRBV4-1 and TRBJ2-5, with TRBD1 matching 10 junction bases. Sequenced here: PBMCs from the stem cell graft donor, sampled from the stem cell graft. Here the CDR3 is given as CASSQVEGTGEETQYF. In nucleotides, the sequence is TGCGCCAGCAGCCAAGTAGAGGGGACAGGGGAAGAGACCCAGTACTTC.